This T cell receptor (beta chain) comes out of a study of blood T cells in healthy people across ages. The V gene lost 6 bases and the J gene lost 0 bases, with 9 bases spanning the gap. Germline assignment: CDR1 DFQATT and CDR2 SNEGSKA (reference sequence). The CDR3 covers 13 residues. The use of a sample-barcoded 5' primer and a J-beta primer mix characterized a second PCR of roughly 6 to 12 cycles. TCRdb fed the 5' RACE reads into MiXCR, producing one record per CDR3 protein. Here the sample spans about 940,000 distinct CDR3 sequences, around 48% being singletons. General study findings and limits: Estimated diversity, derived from one million T cells, was regarded as an underestimate. Long-lived and aged donors differed, with more naive CD4+ cells and higher diversity in the long-lived.

A word on this clonotype: Its antigen remains unidentified.

Per sample, at least 5 micrograms of total RNA were extracted. The TCR sequence derives from a man aged 25 to 40 in good health. The V and J genes are TRBV20-1 and TRBJ2-4; no clear D gene. Sequencing used blood. The CDR3 reads CSAPDSAKNIQYF. The DNA for the CDR3 is TGCAGTGCACCAGACTCAGCCAAAAACATTCAGTACTTC.